This TCR beta chain derives from a study of regulatory T cells in long-lasting Graves disease (dated by TCRdb to the early 2020s). Regarding the complete study: Persistent Graves' disease was defined as persistently positive TSH receptor autoantibodies together with antithyroid drug treatment for over 5 years. Persistent Graves' disease patients were compared with newly diagnosed Graves' disease patients by peripheral blood TCR sequencing and RNA sequencing. A total of around 33 samples were covered by TCR sequencing, comprising approximately 13 persistent and about 20 newly diagnosed Graves' disease patients. In the clinical cohort, patients with persistent Graves' disease had used antithyroid drugs for an average of roughly 10 years. The study was conducted in China and was registered as a clinical trial.

From cysteine to phenylalanine, the CDR3 is 16 amino acids long. Of all the DNA, just the CDR3 is kept, 48 bases in frame from base 1. Sequences SGHVS (CDR1) and FQNEAQ (CDR2) are obtained from the germline V gene. Relative to germline, V is missing 5 bases and J is missing 2 bases, with 6 bases of the junction outside any gene match. The paper as a whole reports these results and caveats: The study examined only peripheral blood because the primary lesion, thyroid tissue, could not be accessed. The small sample size was acknowledged by the authors as a limitation that may reduce accuracy. Sequencing and analysis were limited to the TCR beta chain. Compared with newly diagnosed patients, persistent Graves' disease patients had lower TCR Shannon entropy and fewer highly expanded clones, which suggests clonal expansion. A larger number of public clonotypes was shared among persistent patients (approximately 3,000) than among newly diagnosed patients (around 970). Preferential use of TRBV28, TRBJ1-2 and TRBJ2-5 was observed in persistent disease, whereas TRBV20-1 and TRBJ2-1 were favored in newly diagnosed disease.

Receptor amplification or capture employed multiplex PCR. Instrument on record: Illumina HiSeq 4000. To build TCR beta libraries, CDR3 regions were amplified by Arm-PCR using iRepertoire HTBI primers. Gel purification was performed on PCR products prior to sequencing. Turning to the authors' computational methods: A total of roughly 65 TRBV and some 15 TRBJ segments were identified across samples and were used for gene usage analysis of CDR3 amino acid clonotypes. COPE and FqMerger were used to merge filtered high-quality paired reads into contigs. BLAST was used to align contigs to IMGT TRBV, TRBD and TRBJ reference genes, and CDR3 was defined according to IMGT. Any clonotype with a frequency above 0.1% was classified as a highly expanded clone. Shannon entropy served as the measure of repertoire diversity, while the Gini coefficient captured V-J evenness. A clonotype was considered public if more than one individual shared it. TCRdb took the public reads, trimmed them with fastp at Q25, ran MiXCR for clone calling and kept in-frame beta chains. All rows with the same CDR3 protein become a single entry with the most common DNA and genes. None of the V and J calls come from the authors' own analysis; TCRdb made them. This sample lists fewer than 450,000 distinct CDR3 sequences; around a quarter were detected once. Approximately 25% of the sample goes to the ten largest clones.

This clonotype was detected ten times or more. Its specific antigen is unknown. No quality values exist for individual bases; no much larger clone is one base distant. The intended sense of this specimen's time point label: persistent/refractory GD, antithyroid drugs over 5 years with positive TRAb. For both TCR sequencing and RNA sequencing, RNA was extracted from PBMCs in TRIzol. The diagnosis of Graves' disease followed American Thyroid Association guidelines. The patients came from an endocrinology department in Xi'an, China. Each patient gave 7 to 9.5 milliliters of peripheral blood, collected in an EDTA anticoagulant tube. PBMCs were isolated by Ficoll Paque Plus density gradient separation without further T cell sorting. RNA quality was checked with an Agilent 2100 Bioanalyzer and agarose gel, and concentration with a NanoDrop 2000.

Here the sequenced sample was peripheral blood mononuclear cells (PBMCs), taken when the disease was refractory, from a patient treated with antithyroid drugs. This receptor chain uses TRBV7-8 and TRBJ1-5; 10 central bases correspond to TRBD1. This receptor was obtained from a female donor with Graves disease. The CDR3 protein: CASSLTGGGGNQPQHF. The sequence in DNA is TGTGCCAGCAGCCTGACAGGGGGCGGTGGCAATCAGCCCCAGCATTTT.